Listed below are T cell receptor beta chains from one sample, sequenced in a study of blood T cell repertoires in COVID-19. Sequenced by immunoSEQ multiplex PCR; TCRdb stores in-frame clones only, minus some. The sample holds under 300,000 clones, less than 85% seen once. Sequencing input: peripheral blood. The receptors originated from a woman aged 80 or older with active or convalescent COVID-19. Both conserved end residues are part of each CDR3. A D gene is named only where the DNA matches it firmly. Not every row has a clone size; where given, it reads once, few, many or a size class.

>TRBJ1-2|.|TRBV7-2|TRBD1
TGTGCCAGCAGATATCAGGGGGATGGCTACACCTTC
CASRYQGDGYTF
>TRBJ2-7|.|TRBV5-4|.
TGTGCCAGCAGCCGGGACACCCTCTACGAGCAGTACTTC
CASSRDTLYEQYF
>TRBJ1-5|once|TRBV6-5|.
TGTGCCAGCAGGCCCGGGACATCCAATCAGCCCCAGCATTTT
CASRPGTSNQPQHF
>TRBJ2-1|.|TRBV3-1/TRBV3-2|TRBD2
TGTGCCAGCAGCCAAGGGGCTAGCGGGCTACGCTCCTACAATGAGCAGTTCTTC
CASSQGASGLRSYNEQFF
>TRBJ2-1|few|TRBV5-1|TRBD2
TGCGCCAGCAGCTACACCGGGACTAGCGGGAGCCTCACCTACAATGAGCAGTTCTTC
CASSYTGTSGSLTYNEQFF
>TRBJ1-2|once|TRBV2|TRBD1
TGTGCCAGCATAACCAGGGGGCGACGTGTTGCGGGTGGCTACACCTTC
CASITRGRRVAGGYTF
>TRBJ2-5|.|TRBV5-6|.
TGTGCCAGCAGCCTAATGAGTCAGGGGCGACAAGAGACCCAGTACTTC
CASSLMSQGRQETQYF
>TRBJ2-7|.|TRBV5-4|TRBD2
TGTGCCAGCAGCTTGACTAGCGGGAAGTACGAGCAGTACTTC
CASSLTSGKYEQYF
>TRBJ1-4|.|TRBV2|TRBD1
TGTGCCAGCAGTCGGACAGGGCTTAATGAAAAACTGTTTTTT
CASSRTGLNEKLFF
>TRBJ1-6|.|TRBV19|TRBD1
TGTGCCAGTAGTACCGGGACAGGGGTGGGTTCACCCCTCCACTTT
CASSTGTGVGSPLHF
>TRBJ1-4|.|TRBV7-9|TRBD1
TGTGCCAGCAGCCACGGACAGGGGGATGAAAAACTGTTTTTT
CASSHGQGDEKLFF
>TRBJ2-2|.|TRBV6-5|TRBD1
TGTGCCAGCAGGGGACAGGGCCTGAACACCGGGGAGCTGTTTTTT
CASRGQGLNTGELFF
>TRBJ2-7|.|TRBV23-1|.
TGCGCCAGCAGTCGACCCAGCGGAGATCTCTACGAGCAGTACTTC
CASSRPSGDLYEQYF
>TRBJ2-2|.|TRBV6-5|.
TGTGCCAGCAGTAGACAGCGCTCGAACACCGGGGAGCTGTTTTTT
CASSRQRSNTGELFF
>TRBJ1-6|few|TRBV7-9|.
TGTGCCAGCTCATCGGCCGGAGGGCCCCTCCACTTT
CASSSAGGPLHF